This record covers a single TCR beta chain. The antigen remains undetermined. The record originates from a study of cytomegalovirus exposure and HLA in healthy donors. Study summary: HLA-typed donors contributed about 85 million unique TCRs, which were held in an early data release. Among over 300 genotyped donors, about 85% fell in the Caucasian-associated ancestry cluster. Study-level findings and limits: Another analysis was done later, and it associated approximately 18,000 TCR beta sequences with HLA alleles at 0.05 false discovery rate.

The PCR ran on 60 Vbeta and 13 Jbeta primers. TCRdb's copy holds only in-frame clones and misses some; the assay was immunoSEQ multiplex PCR. The sample includes some 270,000 clones, approximately 91% of them seen just once. This receptor was taken from a girl aged 2 to 10 in good health and CMV-seronegative. What was sequenced was PBMCs.

CDR3 DNA: TGTGCCAGCAGCGCCGGACTAGCGGGGAGCACAGATACGCAGTATTTT. Protein: CASSAGLAGSTDTQYF. This chain joins TRBV9 and TRBJ2-3; 12 nucleotides line up with TRBD2. Germline trimming cut 3 bases from V and 0 bases from J; bases unmatched to any gene: 2. Germline lookup yields CDR1 SGDLS and CDR2 YYNGEE. This CDR3 spans 16 amino acids.